This T cell receptor beta chain derives from a study of siplizumab effects on memory and regulatory T cells. Study results and caveats: Some alloreactive sequences were traceable to unstimulated CD4+ memory cells, and siplizumab significantly reduced them. The study found naive T cells seemingly more diverse than memory cells and seemingly major alloresponse contributors. Proliferating CD4+ or CD8+ clones, roughly 75-97% of them, lacked an assignable naive or memory phenotype. A small minority of alloreactive clones were mapped to unstimulated subsets.

Profiled with immunoSEQ multiplex PCR; TCRdb holds only in-frame clones, not every one. The sample lists around 120,000 clones; about 94% were seen once. The CDR3 consists of 18 residues. Germline CDR1 SGDLS, CDR2 YYNGEE. Trimming shortened V by 0 bases and J by 0 bases, and 16 bases separated the two germline ends. Points on this clone: The antigen is not known.

The chain has TRBV9 and TRBJ1-5; D call uncertain. Sequencing used non-Treg CD4+ T cells sorted from blood. This TCR was sampled from a human donor in good health. CDR3 sequence: CASSVGAGGGYSNQPQHF. CDR3 bases: TGTGCCAGCAGCGTAGGGGCGGGCGGCGGGTATAGCAATCAGCCCCAGCATTTT. Combining the CDR3 with reference TRBV9 and TRBJ1-5 gives the whole variable domain DSGVTQTPKHLITATGQRVTLRCSPRSGDLSVYWYQQSLDQGLQFLIQYYNGEERAKGNILERFSAQQFPDLHSELNLSSLELGDSALYFCASSVGAGGGYSNQPQHFGDGTRLSIL.